This T cell receptor (beta chain) derives from a study of blood T cell repertoires in COVID-19. Method: immunoSEQ multiplex PCR; TCRdb's copy keeps in-frame clones and lacks some. Seen here are some 390,000 clones, 80% to 90% observed once, and the top ten hold 2% to 2.5%. Trimming shortened V by 4 bases and J by 10 bases, and 12 bases separated the two germline ends. The V gene's germline CDR1 is SGHRS and CDR2 YFSETQ. The CDR3 consists of 13 residues. The V gene is TRBV5-1, the J gene TRBJ1-6; maybe TRBD1 (6 bases). The specimen was peripheral blood. The TCR sequence derives from a woman aged 55-70 years with COVID-19, enrolled during active disease. CDR3 sequence reads: CASSITQGSPLHF. In DNA, the CDR3 is TGCGCCAGCAGCATAACTCAGGGGTCACCCCTCCACTTT.